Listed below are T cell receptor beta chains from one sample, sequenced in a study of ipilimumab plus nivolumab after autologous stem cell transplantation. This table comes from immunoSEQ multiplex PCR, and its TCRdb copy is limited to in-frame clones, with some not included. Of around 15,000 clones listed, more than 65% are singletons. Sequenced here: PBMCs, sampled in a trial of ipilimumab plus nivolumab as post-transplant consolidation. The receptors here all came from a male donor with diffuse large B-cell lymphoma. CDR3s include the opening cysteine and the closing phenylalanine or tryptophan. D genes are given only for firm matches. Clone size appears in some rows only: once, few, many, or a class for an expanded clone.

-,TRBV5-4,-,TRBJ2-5,CASSLDGTSRGQETQYF,TGTGCCAGCAGCTTGGATGGGACTTCTAGGGGGCAAGAGACCCAGTACTTC
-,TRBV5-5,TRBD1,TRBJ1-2,CASSLAAQGGYGYTF,TGTGCCAGCAGCTTGGCGGCACAGGGGGGCTATGGCTACACCTTC
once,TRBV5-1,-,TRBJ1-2,CASSYASGIGNYGYTF,TGCGCCAGCAGCTATGCCTCAGGGATAGGTAACTATGGCTACACCTTC
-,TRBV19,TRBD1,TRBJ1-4,CASSGRTGGVEKLFF,TGTGCCAGTAGTGGAAGAACAGGGGGCGTCGAAAAACTGTTTTTT
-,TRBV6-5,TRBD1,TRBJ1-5,CASRYGQASNQPQHF,TGTGCCAGCAGGTACGGACAGGCGAGCAATCAGCCCCAGCATTTT
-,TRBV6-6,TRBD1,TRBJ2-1,CASSPSTGGTRQFF,TGTGCCAGCAGCCCATCGACAGGGGGAACGCGGCAGTTCTTC
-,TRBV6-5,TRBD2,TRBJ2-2,CASSYSSGLGELFF,TGTGCCAGCAGTTACTCTAGCGGGTTAGGGGAGCTGTTTTTT
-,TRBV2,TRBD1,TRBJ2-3,CASSFQGARTDTQYF,TGTGCCAGCAGTTTTCAGGGGGCTAGGACAGATACGCAGTATTTT
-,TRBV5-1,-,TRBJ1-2,CASSDGQLGYTF,TGCGCCAGCAGCGACGGACAGCTTGGCTACACCTTC
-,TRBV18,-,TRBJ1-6,CASSVQGRGGYNSPLHF,TGTGCCAGCTCAGTACAAGGGAGGGGTGGCTATAATTCACCCCTCCACTTT
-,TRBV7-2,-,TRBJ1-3,CASSLNKGSGNTIYF,TGTGCCAGCAGCTTGAATAAGGGGTCTGGAAACACCATATATTTT
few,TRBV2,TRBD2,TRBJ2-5,CASSGPGTSGGALEETQYF,TGTGCCAGCAGTGGCCCAGGGACTAGCGGGGGGGCTTTGGAGGAGACCCAGTACTTC
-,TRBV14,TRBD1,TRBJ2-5,CASSQAGGQGQETQYF,TGTGCCAGCAGCCAAGCGGGGGGACAGGGACAAGAGACCCAGTACTTC